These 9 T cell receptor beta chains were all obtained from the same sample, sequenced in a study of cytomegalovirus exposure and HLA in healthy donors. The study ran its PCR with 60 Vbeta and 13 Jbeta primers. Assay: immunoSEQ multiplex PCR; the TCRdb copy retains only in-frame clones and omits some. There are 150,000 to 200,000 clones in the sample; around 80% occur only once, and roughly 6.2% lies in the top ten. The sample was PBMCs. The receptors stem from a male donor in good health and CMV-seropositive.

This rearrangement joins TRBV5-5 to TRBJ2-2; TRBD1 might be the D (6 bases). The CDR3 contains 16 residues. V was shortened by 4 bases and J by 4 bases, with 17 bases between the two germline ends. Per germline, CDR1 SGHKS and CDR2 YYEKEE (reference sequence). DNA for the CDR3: TGTGCCAGCAGCAGAGACAGGATTCGGTCCACCGGGGAGCTGTTTTTT. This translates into CASSRDRIRSTGELFF.

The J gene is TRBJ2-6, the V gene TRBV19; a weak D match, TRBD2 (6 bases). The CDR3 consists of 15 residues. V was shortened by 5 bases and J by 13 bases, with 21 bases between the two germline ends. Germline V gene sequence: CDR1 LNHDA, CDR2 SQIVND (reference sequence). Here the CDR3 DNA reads TGTGCCAGTAGTCAAGCCGGGGGTGGGGTAAGAGTCCTGACTTTC. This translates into CASSQAGGGVRVLTF. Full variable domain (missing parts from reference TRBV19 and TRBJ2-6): DGGITQSPKYLFRKEGQNVTLSCEQNLNHDAMYWYRQDPGQGLRLIYYSQIVNDFQKGDIAEGYSVSREKKESFPLTVTSAQKNPTAFYLCASSQAGGGVRVLTFGAGSRLTVL.

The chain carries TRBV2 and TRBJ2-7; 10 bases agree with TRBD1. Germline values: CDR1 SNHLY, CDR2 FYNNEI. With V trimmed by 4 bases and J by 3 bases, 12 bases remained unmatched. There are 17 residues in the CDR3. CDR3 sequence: CASSVAGGTGDDYEQYF. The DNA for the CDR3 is TGTGCCAGCAGTGTCGCCGGCGGGACAGGGGACGACTACGAGCAGTACTTC.

CDR3 in DNA: TGTGCCAGCAGCGTAGCGGGGTATGAGCAGTTCTTC. It specifies CASSVAGYEQFF. This rearrangement joins TRBV9 to TRBJ2-1, with D perhaps matching TRBD2 (5 bases). The CDR3 sequence is 12 residues long. Germline-derived CDR1 and CDR2 are SGDLS and YYNGEE. Trimming removed 0 bases from V and 8 bases from J, with 6 bases in between.

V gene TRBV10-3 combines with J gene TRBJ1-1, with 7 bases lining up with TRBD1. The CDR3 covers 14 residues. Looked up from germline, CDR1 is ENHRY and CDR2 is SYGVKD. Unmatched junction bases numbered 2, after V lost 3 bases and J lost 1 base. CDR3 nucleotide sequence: TGTGCCATCAGTGACAGGGGGTCGAACACTGAAGCTTTCTTT. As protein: CAISDRGSNTEAFF.

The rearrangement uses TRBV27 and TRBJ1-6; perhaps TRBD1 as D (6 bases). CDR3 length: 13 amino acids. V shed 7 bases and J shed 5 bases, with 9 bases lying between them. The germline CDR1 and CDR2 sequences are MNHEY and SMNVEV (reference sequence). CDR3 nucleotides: TGTGCCAGCACTGGGGGCAATAATTCACCCCTCCACTTT. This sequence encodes CASTGGNNSPLHF.

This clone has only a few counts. The chain's CDR3 is CASSYTDRESYGYTF. In DNA, the CDR3 is TGTGCCAGCAGTTATACTGACAGAGAATCCTATGGCTACACCTTC. The rearrangement joins TRBV5-6 to TRBJ1-2, with D tentatively TRBD1 (5 bases). Germline assignment: CDR1 SGHDT and CDR2 YYEEEE. Trimming cost V 5 bases and J 4 bases, with 18 bases left between them. This CDR3 has 15 residues. Drawing the rest from reference TRBV5-6 and TRBJ1-2, the complete variable domain is DAGVTQSPTHLIKTRGQQVTLRCSPKSGHDTVSWYQQALGQGPQFIFQYYEEEERQRGNFPDRFSGHQFPNYSSELNVNALLLGDSALYLCASSYTDRESYGYTFGSGTRLTVV.

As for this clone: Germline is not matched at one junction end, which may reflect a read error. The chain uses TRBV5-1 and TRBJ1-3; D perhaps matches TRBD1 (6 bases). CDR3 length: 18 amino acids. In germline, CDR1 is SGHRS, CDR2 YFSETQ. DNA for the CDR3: TGCGCCAGCAGCTTGGCCGGGACACCAGCCCGCTCTGGAAACACCGTATATTTT. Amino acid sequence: CASSLAGTPARSGNTVYF.

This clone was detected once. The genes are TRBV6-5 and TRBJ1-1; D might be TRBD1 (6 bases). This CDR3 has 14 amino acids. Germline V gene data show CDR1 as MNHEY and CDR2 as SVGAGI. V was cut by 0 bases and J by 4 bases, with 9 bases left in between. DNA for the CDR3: TGTGCCAGCAGTTACTCGGGGGGGCTCACTGAAGCTTTCTTT. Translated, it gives CASSYSGGLTEAFF.